This T cell receptor (beta chain) is from a study of T cell repertoires in cytomegalovirus infection. Overall study context: Public TCR beta signatures marked donors with CMV infection and the matching HLA. General observations from the study: Summed public TCR beta family frequency identified CMV carriers bearing the relevant HLA. CMV-specific HLA-C-restricted TCR beta clonotypes dominated the ex vivo response.

MiXCR was run by TCRdb on the reads, yielding one entry per CDR3 protein. The sample holds 250,000 to 300,000 distinct CDR3 sequences, approximately 9.2% seen once. In regard to this clonotype: Its antigen is currently unknown.

The CDR3 runs to 15 residues. Germline V gene data show CDR1 as SGDLS and CDR2 as YYNGEE. V lost 7 bases to trimming and J lost 0 bases, with 17 bases between them. The sequence came from a human donor in good health (CMV status not recorded). Some clones in this sample may be carry-over from other donors' samples. Sample: PBMCs. The chain combines TRBV9 with TRBJ2-7; D might be TRBD2 (7 bases). CDR3 protein: CASGGGGGSSYEQYF. In DNA, the CDR3 is TGTGCCAGCGGCGGTGGGGGCGGGAGCTCCTACGAGCAGTACTTC.